Below are 13 T cell receptor beta chains sequenced from a single sample in a study of blood T cell repertoires in COVID-19. Sequencing was performed with immunoSEQ multiplex PCR; in TCRdb, only in-frame clones are kept and a portion is missing. The sample lists 35,000 to 45,000 clones, approximately 83% occurring once. Sequencing used peripheral blood. The origin of the receptors is a man aged 35-49 years with active COVID-19.

This chain connects TRBV2 to TRBJ1-2; D is unresolved. The germline V gene has CDR1 SNHLY and CDR2 FYNNEI. Trimming shortened V by 6 bases and J by 6 bases, and 11 bases separated the two germline ends. There are 12 residues in the CDR3. The CDR3, as DNA: TGTGCCAGCAGACTCGAAAGAGATGGCTACACCTTC. Amino acids: CASRLERDGYTF.

This chain connects TRBV2 to TRBJ2-7; D is perhaps TRBD1 (7 bases). Trimming removed 5 bases from V and 3 bases from J, with 14 bases in between. CDR1 is SNHLY, CDR2 FYNNEI, per germline. The CDR3 runs to 14 residues. Written as DNA, the CDR3 is TGTGCCAGCAGTTCACAGGGGAGGAACTACGAGCAGTACTTC. Protein product: CASSSQGRNYEQYF.

The gene calls are TRBV6-1 and TRBJ1-6; TRBD1 might be the D (5 bases). The V end lost 3 bases, the J end lost 8 bases, and 14 bases lay between the germline ends. The CDR3 is made up of 15 amino acids. In germline, CDR1 is MNHNS, CDR2 SASEGT. CDR3 sequence (DNA): TGTGCCAGCAGTGATAGGGGAGGCAGAGATTCACCCCTCCACTTT. Protein sequence: CASSDRGGRDSPLHF.

The genes are TRBV28 and TRBJ1-5; 7 nucleotides align to TRBD1. Germline CDR1 MDHEN, CDR2 SYDVKM. V trimming: 5 bases; J trimming: 2 bases; junction bases outside the gene matches: 6. This CDR3 is 15 amino acids long. The CDR3 spells CASSSDRDGNQPQHF. The CDR3 nucleotides are TGTGCCAGCAGTAGCGACAGGGACGGCAATCAGCCCCAGCATTTT.

CDR3 DNA sequence: TGTGCCAGCTCTAGGGGACTAGCGGAAGACAATGAGCAGTTCTTC. Its translation: CASSRGLAEDNEQFF. The chain uses TRBV18 and TRBJ2-1, with 11 bases fitting TRBD2. J was trimmed by 5 bases and V by 6 bases; bases with no gene match: 6. This CDR3 contains 15 residues. Germline CDR1 reads KGHSH; CDR2 reads LQKENI.

This chain joins TRBV19 and TRBJ1-2; D is perhaps TRBD1 (6 bases). V lost 5 bases, J lost 7 bases, and 14 bases lay in between. Per germline, CDR1 LNHDA and CDR2 SQIVND (reference sequence). This CDR3 is 13 amino acids long. The CDR3 sequence is CASSQDPGVGYTF. DNA of the CDR3: TGTGCCAGTAGTCAAGACCCAGGGGTTGGCTACACCTTC. Looking up the rest from reference TRBV19 and TRBJ1-2 gives the full variable domain: DGGITQSPKYLFRKEGQNVTLSCEQNLNHDAMYWYRQDPGQGLRLIYYSQIVNDFQKGDIAEGYSVSREKKESFPLTVTSAQKNPTAFYLCASSQDPGVGYTFGSGTRLTVV.

V usage is TRBV19 and J usage is TRBJ2-2; 9 bases map to TRBD1. This CDR3 has 15 amino acids. V was pared by 5 bases and J by 1 base, with 2 bases of the junction left unmatched. CDR1 is LNHDA, CDR2 SQIVND, per germline (reference sequence). CDR3 DNA sequence: TGTGCCAGTAGTCGGGGACAGGGGAACACCGGGGAGCTGTTTTTT. It is translated as CASSRGQGNTGELFF.

The CDR3 sequence: CAWTRGLAGAQETQYF. CDR3 sequence (DNA): TGTGCCTGGACCCGGGGACTAGCGGGAGCTCAAGAGACCCAGTACTTC. The chain carries TRBV30 and TRBJ2-5, with TRBD2 matching 14 bases. Germline trimming cut 4 bases from V and 2 bases from J; bases unmatched to any gene: 6. CDR3 length: 16 amino acids. Germline V lookup: CDR1 GTSNPN, CDR2 SVGIG (reference sequence).

The V and J genes are TRBV19 and TRBJ2-1; D is undetermined. Trimming stripped 4 bases from V and 0 bases from J, with 7 bases between. The CDR3 consists of 14 residues. CDR1 is LNHDA, CDR2 SQIVND, per germline (reference sequence). The CDR3, as DNA: TGTGCCAGTAGTAAGCCGGTCTCCTACAATGAGCAGTTCTTC. Translating gives CASSKPVSYNEQFF. The full variable domain, in which reference TRBV19 and TRBJ2-1 provide the parts outside the CDR3, is DGGITQSPKYLFRKEGQNVTLSCEQNLNHDAMYWYRQDPGQGLRLIYYSQIVNDFQKGDIAEGYSVSREKKESFPLTVTSAQKNPTAFYLCASSKPVSYNEQFFGPGTRLTVL.

CDR3 DNA: TGTGCCAGCAGCCGGCAGGACAGGGTCTTTCCTATTAACTATGGCTACACCTTC. Its protein is CASSRQDRVFPINYGYTF. The rearrangement links TRBV3-1 (or the pseudogene TRBV3-2) to TRBJ1-2; 8 bases map to TRBD1. The V gene's germline CDR1 is LGHDT and CDR2 YNNKEL (reference sequence). V lost 4 bases and J lost 1; bases outside the gene matches: 14. CDR3 length: 18 amino acids.

The chain carries TRBV19 and TRBJ1-3, with no clear D. V lost 6 bases, J lost 0 bases, and 12 bases lay in between. CDR3 length equals 15 residues. The germline V gene has CDR1 LNHDA and CDR2 SQIVND (reference sequence). This CDR3 reads CASRDRGGSGNTIYF. The CDR3 coding sequence is TGTGCCAGTAGAGACCGGGGAGGCTCTGGAAACACCATATATTTT.

This clone was detected only once. The chain is built from TRBV15 and TRBJ2-1; D not certain. CDR3 length: 14 residues. Trimming took 1 base from V and 8 from J, leaving 12 bases between them. Germline V CDR1 and CDR2: LNHNV, YYDKDF (reference sequence). The CDR3 loop reads CATSRGSSEDEQFF. The CDR3, as DNA: TGTGCCACCAGCAGAGGTTCCTCAGAAGATGAGCAGTTCTTC.

The CDR3 DNA reads as TGTGCCAGTAGTATAGGGGCGGCGCGGGACCAAGAGACCCAGTACTTC. Protein: CASSIGAARDQETQYF. This rearrangement joins TRBV19 to TRBJ2-5, with TRBD2 as a possible D gene (5 bases). The V end was cut by 1 base, the J end by 0 bases, with 12 bases between. The CDR3 runs to 16 residues. In germline, CDR1 is LNHDA, CDR2 SQIVND (reference sequence).